This TCR beta chain was observed in a study of blood T cell repertoires in COVID-19. The overall study: Spain, Italy and the United States supplied samples that represented acute and convalescent COVID-19. Sources were T cells, B-cell-depleted T cells, or PBMCs; the material itself was cDNA or gDNA.

Per the study methods: Amplification with reference gene primers provided the estimates of nucleated cell counts. Measured with immunoSEQ multiplex PCR; TCRdb has only the in-frame clones, and not every one. V, J and clone size were drawn from that table, and D and trimming were deduced from the DNA. The data contain about 84,000 clones, around 80% of them seen just once; the ten biggest clones take up around 27%. The CDR3 is made up of 12 amino acids. CDR1 SEHNR and CDR2 FQNEAQ come from the germline V gene (reference sequence). Trimming took 2 bases from V and 4 from J, leaving 4 bases between them.

The genes are TRBV7-9 and TRBJ2-3; no clear D gene. The receptor was isolated from a woman over 75 with acute or convalescent COVID-19. The sequenced sample was peripheral blood. The chain's CDR3 is CASSLLSDTQYF. CDR3 DNA: TGTGCCAGCAGCTTACTATCAGATACGCAGTATTTT.